This paragraph reports one T cell receptor beta chain. This sample was included in a study of control samples from healthy donors and cancer patients. The method was immunoSEQ multiplex PCR; TCRdb's version includes in-frame clones alone and lacks a portion of them. This sample yields about 170,000 clones, of which 90% to 95% are seen a single time; around 1.5% belongs to the top ten. This CDR3 has 15 residues. Per germline, CDR1 KGHDR and CDR2 SFDVKD. V dropped 4 bases and J dropped 7; count of bases not matched to a gene: 7. Sequences were obtained from blood. The clonotype originates from a woman aged 30 to 39 in good health. This sequence joins TRBV24-1 and TRBJ2-1, with 9 bases matching TRBD1. This chain's CDR3 is CATSDPGQGINEQFF. The DNA for the CDR3 is TGTGCCACCAGTGACCCCGGACAGGGGATTAATGAGCAGTTCTTC.